In its sample, the clone carrying this T cell receptor (beta chain) was seen a few times. Antigen unknown. This sample was taken from a study of blood T cells in healthy people across ages. As for the study in general: Roughly one uniquely barcoded beta molecule per two T cells was captured.

Overall study results and limits: Per-million-T-cell TCR beta diversity fell roughly linearly with age.

Using a J-beta primer mix together with a sample-barcoded 5' primer, a second PCR was run for roughly 6 to 12 cycles. TCRdb passed the 5' RACE reads through MiXCR, listing each CDR3 protein once. The sample yields about 580,000 distinct CDR3 sequences, under 55% seen once. The CDR3 has 13 residues. Germline CDR1 reads SQVTM; CDR2 reads ANQGSEA. With 0 bases removed from V and 2 bases from J, the gap between germline ends came to 8 bases. This sequence originates from a man older than 75 in good health. Sequencing was carried out using blood. This chain links TRBV29-1 with TRBJ2-7; D is unclear. The DNA of the CDR3 is TGCAGCGTTGAAGATCAAGGACCCTACGAGCAGTACTTC. Translating it yields CSVEDQGPYEQYF.